This T cell receptor beta chain was observed in a study of immune evolution from preneoplasia to lung adenocarcinoma. Findings and caveats of the study: From normal lung to invasive adenocarcinoma, top clone frequencies appeared to decrease. Normal lung had highest clonality; later lesions appeared denser, more diverse.

About this clone itself: Its specificity is not known.

Resections took place in Japan or China from about 2014 to 2017. Clones were sequenced by immunoSEQ multiplex PCR, and TCRdb holds only the in-frame ones, with some missing. The sample includes 20,000 to 25,000 clones, around three quarters of them seen just once. Germline loops: CDR1 SGHNT, CDR2 YENEEA. Trimming took 3 bases from V and 5 from J, leaving 17 bases between them. This CDR3 contains 15 residues. This chain joins TRBV11-3 and TRBJ2-7; possible D gene TRBD2, 5 bases. The sample consisted of FFPE invasive lung adenocarcinoma tissue. The receptor's source is a person in their sixties or seventies with lung adenocarcinoma. CDR3 region: CASSFSEAPEDEQYF. The CDR3 coding sequence is TGTGCCAGCAGCTTTTCGGAGGCCCCGGAGGACGAGCAGTACTTC.